A single sample gave rise to the 30 T cell receptor beta chains below, sequenced in a study of T cells in Graves' hyperthyroidism and ophthalmopathy (dated by TCRdb to between 2019 and 2020). The method behind the library was multiplex PCR. Sequenced on an Illumina HiSeq 2000. Amplification of TCR beta CDR3 regions was carried out from RNA transcripts. The first round of RT-PCR for the TCR CDR3 was performed with the HTBI primer set and the Qiagen OneStep RT-PCR kit. The raw public reads went through TCRdb reprocessing: fastp at Q25, MiXCR clone calling, in-frame beta chains kept. Rows matching on CDR3 protein sequence are summarized as one entry with the most common DNA and genes. In all, the sample holds 300,000 or so distinct CDR3 sequences, and roughly 20% of those were seen once. The top ten clones comprise about 49% of the sample. The sequencing input was blood. The receptors derive from a woman aged 50 to 60 with Graves' hyperthyroidism.

This clonotype occurred many times. The chain joins TRBV20-1 to TRBJ2-5; D is undetermined. Trimming stripped 6 bases from V and 0 bases from J, with 8 bases between. CDR1 is DFQATT and CDR2 is SNEGSKA in the germline V gene (reference sequence). The CDR3 has 12 residues. The CDR3 loop reads CSAQSHQETQYF. CDR3 coding DNA: TGCAGTGCCCAGAGCCACCAAGAGACCCAGTACTTC.

The genes are TRBV15 and TRBJ2-1, with no clear D. Trimming removed 4 bases from V and 0 bases from J, with 16 bases in between. Looked up from germline, CDR1 is LNHNV and CDR2 is YYDKDF (reference sequence). The length of the CDR3 is 17 residues. CDR3 bases: TGTGCCACCAGCACCCCCATTAGTCTTCGCTCCTACAATGAGCAGTTCTTC. It yields the protein CATSTPISLRSYNEQFF.

This clonotype was seen only a few times. The V call is TRBV6-1, the J call TRBJ2-3; 12 bases are shared with TRBD2. Trimming at V came to 5 bases and at J to 4 bases, leaving 16 bases not matched to a gene. Germline V gene sequence: CDR1 MNHNS, CDR2 SASEGT. The CDR3 sequence is 19 residues long. The CDR3 nucleotides are TGTGCCAGCAGTACCTATATGGACGCTAGCGGGAGGGACTCAGATACGCAGTATTTT. Its translation: CASSTYMDASGRDSDTQYF.

The rearrangement links TRBV7-9 to TRBJ1-2; possible D gene TRBD1, 6 bases. Trimming shortened V by 4 bases and J by 4 bases, and 16 bases separated the two germline ends. The CDR3 loop spans 15 amino acids. CDR1 SEHNR and CDR2 FQNEAQ come from the germline V gene (reference sequence). The CDR3 nucleotides read TGTGCCAGCAGCTCCAGTAGGGGGGAGTCCTATGGCTACACCTTC. Translating gives CASSSSRGESYGYTF. The full variable domain, in which reference TRBV7-9 and TRBJ1-2 provide the parts outside the CDR3, is DTGVSQNPRHKITKRGQNVTFRCDPISEHNRLYWYRQTLGQGPEFLTYFQNEAQLEKSRLLSDRFSAERPKGSFSTLEIQRTEQGDSAMYLCASSSSRGESYGYTFGSGTRLTVV.

This clonotype showed up just a few times. The chain couples TRBV28 to TRBJ1-5; D possibly corresponds to TRBD1 (6 bases). The CDR3 length is 17 residues. Germline V CDR1 and CDR2: MDHEN, SYDVKM. The V gene lost 4 bases and the J gene lost 1 base, with 17 bases spanning the gap. The CDR3 here is CASSSESGVASNQPQHF. The CDR3 nucleotides read TGTGCCAGCAGTTCCGAATCAGGGGTTGCGAGCAATCAGCCCCAGCATTTT.

V usage is TRBV6-4 and J usage is TRBJ2-1; 10 bases match TRBD2. V gave up 8 bases and J gave up 5 bases; unmatched junction bases: 9. This CDR3 is built from 15 residues. CDR1 is MRHNA and CDR2 is SNTAGT in the germline V gene. The CDR3 DNA is TGTGCCAGCCGATTACTAGCGGGGTACAACAATGAGCAGTTCTTC. Residues: CASRLLAGYNNEQFF.

In its sample, this clonotype was seen many times. The rearrangement links TRBV7-3 to TRBJ2-1; 9 bases map to TRBD1. CDR3 length equals 13 residues. With V trimmed by 4 bases and J by 6 bases, 1 base remained unmatched. CDR1 SGHTA and CDR2 FQGTGA come from the germline V gene. The CDR3, as DNA: TGTGCCAGCAGCTGGACAGGGGCCAATGAGCAGTTCTTC. This translates into CASSWTGANEQFF.

The chain has TRBV28 and TRBJ1-2; TRBD1 aligns across 8 bases. Looked up from germline, CDR1 is MDHEN and CDR2 is SYDVKM. V lost 6 bases, J lost 8 bases, and 5 bases stayed unmatched. This CDR3 has 12 amino acids. CDR3 DNA sequence: TGTGCCAGCAGACCAGGGGGCTGGGGCTACACCTTC. This translates into CASRPGGWGYTF.

This rearrangement joins TRBV5-1 to TRBJ2-1; 12 bases agree with TRBD2. Germline V gene data show CDR1 as SGHRS and CDR2 as YFSETQ. V shed 4 bases, J shed 15 bases, and the junction held 11 bases outside the gene matches. This CDR3 spans 14 amino acids. CDR3 coding DNA: TGCGCCAGCAGCCTGCTATCGACTAGCGGGAGTCCGTTCTTC. Its protein product is CASSLLSTSGSPFF.

The CDR3 reads CASGLYEQYF. The CDR3 region has the DNA TGTGCCAGCGGGCTCTACGAGCAGTACTTC. The chain carries TRBV27 and TRBJ2-7; D gene uncertain. V shed 8 bases and J shed 3 bases, with 5 bases lying between them. Looked up from germline, CDR1 is MNHEY and CDR2 is SMNVEV (reference sequence). The CDR3 runs 10 residues.

This clonotype was recorded many times. This sequence joins TRBV3-1 and TRBJ2-3; TRBD2 aligns across 7 bases. The junction had 4 bases not matched to a gene; V was cut back by 0 bases and J by 1 base. The germline gives CDR1 LGHDT, CDR2 YNNKEL (reference sequence). The CDR3 covers 16 residues. The CDR3 spells CASSQEAGVGTDTQYF. The CDR3 bases are TGTGCCAGCAGCCAAGAGGCGGGAGTAGGCACAGATACGCAGTATTTT.

The gene calls are TRBV28 and TRBJ2-7, with 10 bases fitting TRBD1. CDR3 length: 15 amino acids. After removal of 2 bases from V and 4 bases from J, the junction contained 5 bases not matched to a gene. Germline CDR1 MDHEN, CDR2 SYDVKM. CDR3 nucleotide sequence: TGTGCCAGCAGTTTACCCGGGACAGGGGTATACGAGCAGTACTTC. This codes for CASSLPGTGVYEQYF.

This rearrangement joins TRBV7-2 to TRBJ2-2; D not certain. CDR1 SGHTA and CDR2 FQGNSA come from the germline V gene. Trimming removed 4 bases at V and 6 bases at J, with 9 bases between. This CDR3 region has 13 residues. The CDR3 DNA sequence: TGTGCCAGCAGCTCGTACAGCTCCGGGGAGCTGTTTTTT. It is translated as CASSSYSSGELFF.

This clonotype was counted a few times. The chain has TRBV27 and TRBJ1-2; 9 bases line up with TRBD1. CDR1 MNHEY and CDR2 SMNVEV come from the germline V gene (reference sequence). CDR3 length: 14 amino acids. With V trimmed by 4 bases and J by 6 bases, 6 bases remained unmatched. The CDR3 here is CASSSTGQGNGYTF. In DNA, the CDR3 is TGTGCCAGCAGTTCAACCGGACAGGGGAATGGCTACACCTTC.

This chain links TRBV7-3 with TRBJ2-2; 11 positions match TRBD2. CDR3 length equals 17 residues. V dropped 5 bases and J dropped 2; count of bases not matched to a gene: 7. CDR1 and CDR2 (germline): SGHTA, FQGTGA. Here the CDR3 reads CASSLTSGTSNTGELFF. CDR3 nucleotide sequence: TGTGCCAGCAGCCTGACTAGCGGGACTAGCAACACCGGGGAGCTGTTTTTT. Based on the CDR3 plus reference TRBV7-3 and TRBJ2-2, the full variable domain is GAGVSQTPSNKVTEKGKYVELRCDPISGHTALYWYRQSLGQGPEFLIYFQGTGAADDSGLPNDRFFAVRPEGSVSTLKIQRTERGDSAVYLCASSLTSGTSNTGELFFGEGSRLTVL.

This clonotype was seen a handful of times. The chain combines TRBV5-1 with TRBJ2-3; 7 nucleotides match TRBD2. V shed 3 bases and J 2 bases; nucleotides not matched to a gene: 9. CDR1 and CDR2 (germline): SGHRS, YFSETQ. The CDR3 has 16 amino acids. Written as DNA, the CDR3 is TGCGCCAGCAGCTGGAATATAGCGGGTGTCACAGATACGCAGTATTTT. Translation gives CASSWNIAGVTDTQYF.

This chain connects TRBV30 to TRBJ2-3, with 11 positions matching TRBD2. Looked up from germline, CDR1 is GTSNPN and CDR2 is SVGIG (reference sequence). The CDR3 spans 16 residues. J gave up 1 base and V 4 bases, and 7 bases lay outside the gene matches. CDR3 protein: CAWTLAGGHGTDTQYF. Here the CDR3 DNA reads TGTGCCTGGACTTTAGCGGGAGGGCACGGCACAGATACGCAGTATTTT.

This clonotype was detected many times. The V gene is TRBV20-1, the J gene TRBJ1-2, with D unresolved. Germline values: CDR1 DFQATT, CDR2 SNEGSKA (reference sequence). This CDR3 has 12 residues. V was pared by 5 bases and J by 4 bases, with 11 bases between. CDR3 protein: CSAPLRSYGYTF. In nucleotides, the CDR3 is TGCAGTGCTCCGCTCCGGAGCTATGGCTACACCTTC.

This clonotype was counted at least ten times. The gene calls are TRBV28 and TRBJ1-6, with D unresolved. The CDR3 length is 12 residues. V was trimmed by 6 bases and J by 11 bases, leaving 11 bases between them. The germline CDR1 and CDR2 sequences are MDHEN and SYDVKM. The CDR3 sequence: CASREGIPPLHF. The CDR3 DNA reads as TGTGCCAGCAGGGAAGGTATTCCACCCCTCCACTTT.

Of note for this clonotype: A much bigger clone sits one base away, suggesting this may be a read error. The chain employs TRBV10-3 and TRBJ1-1; no clear D. The V gene lost 7 bases and the J gene lost 4 bases, with 7 bases spanning the gap. Germline CDR1 is ENHRY and CDR2 is SYGVKD. This CDR3 region has 11 residues. In nucleotides, the CDR3 is TGTGCCATCATGGGGAGCACTGAAGCTTTCTTT. It yields the protein CAIMGSTEAFF.

This clonotype has just one count. This rearrangement joins TRBV4-3 to TRBJ1-1; 9 bases are a match to TRBD1. Trimming removed 9 bases from V and 6 bases from J; junction bases left unmatched: 20. The CDR3 spans 17 residues. Germline V gene sequence: CDR1 LGHNA, CDR2 YSLEER. The CDR3 here is CASTQLEVGTGFPEAFF. The DNA of the CDR3 is TGCGCCAGTACCCAGCTAGAGGTGGGGACAGGGTTCCCTGAAGCTTTCTTT.

J is TRBJ2-3 and V is TRBV7-9, with 7 bases that match TRBD2. CDR3 length: 15 amino acids. J gave up 2 bases and V 2 bases, and 4 bases lay outside the gene matches. CDR1 is SEHNR and CDR2 is FQNEAQ in the germline V gene (reference sequence). The CDR3, as DNA: TGTGCCAGCAGCTTATCCGCGGGGGTCACAGATACGCAGTATTTT. Its protein product is CASSLSAGVTDTQYF.

This clonotype has ten or more counts. The chain uses TRBV2 and TRBJ2-3; 11 positions agree with TRBD2. From germline, CDR1 is SNHLY and CDR2 FYNNEI. CDR3 length: 16 residues. V dropped 5 bases and J dropped 1; count of bases not matched to a gene: 5. The CDR3 nucleotides are TGTGCCAGCAGTCTACTAGCGGGGGTTGGCACAGATACGCAGTATTTT. Its protein product is CASSLLAGVGTDTQYF.

In this sample, this clonotype turned up a few times. The rearrangement uses TRBV11-2 and TRBJ2-3; D call uncertain. This CDR3 has 16 amino acids. The V and J ends lost 5 bases and 0 bases respectively, with 15 bases between them. CDR1 SGHAT and CDR2 FQNNGV come from the germline V gene. Here the CDR3 DNA reads TGTGCCAGCAGCCTACGCGGCTTTTCTAGCACAGATACGCAGTATTTT. It is translated as CASSLRGFSSTDTQYF.

In its sample, this clonotype was seen many times. This sequence joins TRBV11-2 and TRBJ2-3; D is undetermined. The CDR3 length is 14 residues. V was clipped by 5 bases and J by 0 bases, with 9 bases between them. Germline V gives CDR1 SGHAT, CDR2 FQNNGV. The CDR3 spells CASSPSYSTDTQYF. The CDR3 DNA reads TGTGCCAGCAGCCCAAGCTACAGCACAGATACGCAGTATTTT.

The chain uses TRBV12-3 or TRBV12-4 and TRBJ1-3; 7 nucleotides agree with TRBD1. This CDR3 has 13 amino acids. The V segment lost 6 bases and the J segment 6 bases; nucleotides outside the gene matches: 5. This CDR3 is CASRYGQANTIYF. The CDR3 DNA follows: TGTGCCAGCAGATATGGACAGGCAAACACCATATATTTT.

The rearrangement joins TRBV5-5 to TRBJ2-4; TRBD1 matches 9 bases. This CDR3 is built from 19 residues. Per germline, CDR1 SGHKS and CDR2 YYEKEE (reference sequence). J was trimmed by 0 bases and V by 4 bases; bases with no gene match: 14. The CDR3 here is CASSPRQGDLMTAKNIQYF. The CDR3 nucleotides read TGTGCCAGCAGCCCGAGACAGGGGGACTTAATGACAGCCAAAAACATTCAGTACTTC.

The table lists this clonotype with many counts. J is TRBJ2-1 and V is TRBV28, with 11 bases that match TRBD2. This CDR3 has 16 amino acids. Trimming took 6 bases from V and 8 from J; bases not matched to a gene: 12. The germline CDR1 and CDR2 sequences are MDHEN and SYDVKM. Written as DNA, the CDR3 is TGTGCCAGCAGCTCCCGTCTAGCGGGAGGAAATCATGAGCAGTTCTTC. It is translated as CASSSRLAGGNHEQFF.

This clonotype occurred many times. CDR3: CASSFGRQGLSSGNTIYF. In nucleotides, the CDR3 is TGTGCCAGCAGTTTTGGGCGACAGGGCCTATCCTCTGGAAACACCATATATTTT. The V gene is TRBV12-3 or TRBV12-4, the J gene TRBJ1-3; 7 positions match TRBD1. CDR3 length: 18 amino acids. J was trimmed by 0 bases and V by 3 bases; bases with no gene match: 11.

This sequence joins TRBV6-1 and TRBJ1-1, with a weak D call TRBD1 (5 bases). The germline gives CDR1 MNHNS, CDR2 SASEGT. V was trimmed by 11 bases and J by 3 bases, leaving 19 bases between them. This CDR3 spans 14 amino acids. CDR3 sequence (DNA): TGTGCCGCCGCGGCGGGGGTGGAGTACACTGAAGCTTTCTTT. This codes for CAAAAGVEYTEAFF.